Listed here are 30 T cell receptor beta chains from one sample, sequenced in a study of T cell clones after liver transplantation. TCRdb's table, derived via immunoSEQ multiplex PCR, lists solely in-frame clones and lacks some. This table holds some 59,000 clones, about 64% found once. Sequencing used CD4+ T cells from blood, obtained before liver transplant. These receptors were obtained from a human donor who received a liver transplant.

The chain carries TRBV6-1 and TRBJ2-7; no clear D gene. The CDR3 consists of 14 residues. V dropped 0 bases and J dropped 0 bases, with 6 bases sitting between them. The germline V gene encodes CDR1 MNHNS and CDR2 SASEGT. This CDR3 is CASSEAGISYEQYF. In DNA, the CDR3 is TGTGCCAGCAGTGAAGCGGGCATCTCCTACGAGCAGTACTTC.

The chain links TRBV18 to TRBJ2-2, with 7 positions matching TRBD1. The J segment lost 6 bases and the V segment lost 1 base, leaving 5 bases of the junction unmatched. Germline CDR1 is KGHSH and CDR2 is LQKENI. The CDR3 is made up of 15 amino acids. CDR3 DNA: TGTGCCAGCTCACCACAAGGACAGGTGTCCGGGGAGCTGTTTTTT. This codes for CASSPQGQVSGELFF.

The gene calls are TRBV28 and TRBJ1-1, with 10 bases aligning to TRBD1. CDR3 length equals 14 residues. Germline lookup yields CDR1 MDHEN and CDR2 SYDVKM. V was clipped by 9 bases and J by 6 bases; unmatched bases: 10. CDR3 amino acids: CASTTGQGISEAFF. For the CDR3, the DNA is TGTGCCAGTACTACGGGACAGGGGATTTCTGAAGCTTTCTTT.

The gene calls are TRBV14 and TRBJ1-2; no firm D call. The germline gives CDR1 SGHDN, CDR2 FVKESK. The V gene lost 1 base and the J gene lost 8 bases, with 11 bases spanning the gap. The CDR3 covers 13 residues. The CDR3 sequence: CASSQGDARGYTF. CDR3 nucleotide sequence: TGTGCCAGCAGCCAAGGAGATGCCAGGGGCTACACCTTC.

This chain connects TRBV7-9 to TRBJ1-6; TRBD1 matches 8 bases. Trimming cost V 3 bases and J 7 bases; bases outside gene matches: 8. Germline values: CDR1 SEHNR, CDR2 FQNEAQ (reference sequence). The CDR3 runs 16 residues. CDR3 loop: CASSFTSGTGNSPLHF. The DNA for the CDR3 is TGTGCCAGCAGCTTTACCTCCGGGACAGGAAATTCACCCCTCCACTTT.

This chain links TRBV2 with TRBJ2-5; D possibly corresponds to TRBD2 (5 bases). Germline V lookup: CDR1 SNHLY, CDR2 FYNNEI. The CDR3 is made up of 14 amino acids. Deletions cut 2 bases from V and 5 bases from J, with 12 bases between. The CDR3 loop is CASSESSLGETQYF. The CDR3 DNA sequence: TGTGCCAGCAGTGAATCTAGCCTTGGGGAGACCCAGTACTTC. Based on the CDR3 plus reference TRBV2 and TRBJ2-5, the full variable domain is EPEVTQTPSHQVTQMGQEVILRCVPISNHLYFYWYRQILGQKVEFLVSFYNNEISEKSEIFDDQFSVERPDGSNFTLKIRSTKLEDSAMYFCASSESSLGETQYFGPGTRLLVL.

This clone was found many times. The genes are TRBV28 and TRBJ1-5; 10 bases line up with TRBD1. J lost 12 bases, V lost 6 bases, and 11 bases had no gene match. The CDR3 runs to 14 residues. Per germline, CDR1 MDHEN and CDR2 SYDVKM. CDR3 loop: CASSAGQGIELQHF. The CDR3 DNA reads TGTGCCAGCAGCGCGGGACAGGGGATAGAACTCCAGCATTTT. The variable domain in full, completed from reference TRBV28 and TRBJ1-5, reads DVKVTQSSRYLVKRTGEKVFLECVQDMDHENMFWYRQDPGLGLRLIYFSYDVKMKEKGDIPEGYSVSREKKERFSLILESASTNQTSMYLCASSAGQGIELQHFGDGTRLSIL.

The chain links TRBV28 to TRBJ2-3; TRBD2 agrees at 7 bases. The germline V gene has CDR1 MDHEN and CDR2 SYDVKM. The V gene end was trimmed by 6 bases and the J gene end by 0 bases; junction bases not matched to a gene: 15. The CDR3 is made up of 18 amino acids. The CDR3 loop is CASSASGAPAMSTDTQYF. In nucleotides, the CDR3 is TGTGCCAGCAGCGCGAGCGGGGCCCCCGCGATGAGCACAGATACGCAGTATTTT.

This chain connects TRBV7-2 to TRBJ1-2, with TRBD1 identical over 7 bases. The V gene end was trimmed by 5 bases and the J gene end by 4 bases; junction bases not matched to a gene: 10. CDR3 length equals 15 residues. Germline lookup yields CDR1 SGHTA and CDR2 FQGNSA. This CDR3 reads CASSTSTGEAYGYTF. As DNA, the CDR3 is TGTGCCAGCAGCACTAGCACAGGGGAGGCCTATGGCTACACCTTC.

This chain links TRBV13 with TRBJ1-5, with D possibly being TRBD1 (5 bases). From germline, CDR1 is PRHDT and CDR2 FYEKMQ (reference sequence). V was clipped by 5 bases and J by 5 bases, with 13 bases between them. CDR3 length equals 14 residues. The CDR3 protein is CASSQRGGDQPQHF. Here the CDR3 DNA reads TGTGCCAGCAGCCAGAGGGGAGGCGATCAGCCCCAGCATTTT.

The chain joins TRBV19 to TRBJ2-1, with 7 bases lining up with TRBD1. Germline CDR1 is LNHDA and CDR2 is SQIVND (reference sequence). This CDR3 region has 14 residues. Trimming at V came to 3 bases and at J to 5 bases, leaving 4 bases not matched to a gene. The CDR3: CASSIFGQDNEQFF. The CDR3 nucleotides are TGTGCCAGTAGTATTTTTGGACAGGACAATGAGCAGTTCTTC.

The CDR3 sequence: CASSLSSRVTDTQYF. The CDR3 DNA reads as TGTGCCAGCAGTTTATCCTCCCGGGTCACAGATACGCAGTATTTT. J is TRBJ2-3 and V is TRBV28; D unclear. Between the trimmed V and J ends, which lost 1 base and 2 bases, there was a span of 10 bases. Germline V gene data show CDR1 as MDHEN and CDR2 as SYDVKM. The CDR3 has 15 residues. Complete variable domain (other parts from reference TRBV28 and TRBJ2-3): DVKVTQSSRYLVKRTGEKVFLECVQDMDHENMFWYRQDPGLGLRLIYFSYDVKMKEKGDIPEGYSVSREKKERFSLILESASTNQTSMYLCASSLSSRVTDTQYFGPGTRLTVL.

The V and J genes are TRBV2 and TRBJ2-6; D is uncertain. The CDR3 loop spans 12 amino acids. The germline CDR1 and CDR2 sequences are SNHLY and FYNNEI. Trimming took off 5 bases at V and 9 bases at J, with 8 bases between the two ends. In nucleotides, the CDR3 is TGTGCCAGCAGTACGCCTAGCAACGTCCTGACTTTC. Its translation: CASSTPSNVLTF. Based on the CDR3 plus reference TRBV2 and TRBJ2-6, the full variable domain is EPEVTQTPSHQVTQMGQEVILRCVPISNHLYFYWYRQILGQKVEFLVSFYNNEISEKSEIFDDQFSVERPDGSNFTLKIRSTKLEDSAMYFCASSTPSNVLTFGAGSRLTVL.

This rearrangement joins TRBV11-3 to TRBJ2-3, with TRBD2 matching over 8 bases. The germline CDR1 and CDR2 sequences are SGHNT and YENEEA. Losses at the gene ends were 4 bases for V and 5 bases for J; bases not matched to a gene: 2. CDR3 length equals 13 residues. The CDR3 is CASSWTSRDTQYF. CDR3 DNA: TGTGCCAGCAGCTGGACTAGCCGAGATACGCAGTATTTT.

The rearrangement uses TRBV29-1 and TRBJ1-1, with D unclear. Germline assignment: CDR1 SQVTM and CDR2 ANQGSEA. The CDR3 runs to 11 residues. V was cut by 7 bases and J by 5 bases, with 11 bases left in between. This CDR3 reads CSALIGTEAFF. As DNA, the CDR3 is TGCAGCGCCCTCATCGGGACTGAAGCTTTCTTT.

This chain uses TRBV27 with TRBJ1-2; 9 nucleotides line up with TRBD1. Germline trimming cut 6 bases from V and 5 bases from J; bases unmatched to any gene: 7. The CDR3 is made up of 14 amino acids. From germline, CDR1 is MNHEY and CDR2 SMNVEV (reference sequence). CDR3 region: CASRPDRGRYGYTF. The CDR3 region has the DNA TGTGCCAGCAGACCAGACAGGGGGAGATATGGCTACACCTTC.

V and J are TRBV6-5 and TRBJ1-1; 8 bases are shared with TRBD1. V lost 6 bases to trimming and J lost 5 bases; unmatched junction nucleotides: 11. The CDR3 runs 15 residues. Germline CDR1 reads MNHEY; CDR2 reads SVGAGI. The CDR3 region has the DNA TGTGCCAGCAGCCGCAAGGCTCAGGGGGCGACTGAAGCTTTCTTT. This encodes CASSRKAQGATEAFF.

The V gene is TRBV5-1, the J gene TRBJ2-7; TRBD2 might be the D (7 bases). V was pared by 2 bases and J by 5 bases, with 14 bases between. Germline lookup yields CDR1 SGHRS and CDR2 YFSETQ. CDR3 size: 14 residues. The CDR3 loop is CASSLTGTINEQYF. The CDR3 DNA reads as TGCGCCAGCAGCTTAACAGGGACTATTAACGAGCAGTACTTC.

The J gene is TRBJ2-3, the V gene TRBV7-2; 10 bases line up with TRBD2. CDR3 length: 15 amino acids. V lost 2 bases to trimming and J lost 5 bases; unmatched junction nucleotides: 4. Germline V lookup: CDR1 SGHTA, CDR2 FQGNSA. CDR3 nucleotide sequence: TGTGCCAGCAGCTTACAGCGGGGGGGCGTAGATACGCAGTATTTT. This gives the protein CASSLQRGGVDTQYF.

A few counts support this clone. CDR3 loop: CASSQDPVSGTKNIQYF. As DNA, the CDR3 is TGTGCCAGCAGCCAAGATCCGGTTAGCGGAACCAAAAACATTCAGTACTTC. The V and J genes are TRBV4-2 and TRBJ2-4; tentative D call: TRBD2 (6 bases). Looked up from germline, CDR1 is LGHNA and CDR2 is YNFKEQ. This CDR3 spans 17 amino acids. Deletions cut 0 bases from V and 2 bases from J, with 14 bases between.

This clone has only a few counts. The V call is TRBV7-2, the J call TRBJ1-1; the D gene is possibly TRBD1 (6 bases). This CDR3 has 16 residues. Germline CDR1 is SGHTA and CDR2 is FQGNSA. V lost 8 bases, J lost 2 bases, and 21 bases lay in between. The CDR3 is CASGLQGRAYNTEAFF. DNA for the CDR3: TGTGCCAGCGGCCTACAGGGCAGGGCATACAACACTGAAGCTTTCTTT.

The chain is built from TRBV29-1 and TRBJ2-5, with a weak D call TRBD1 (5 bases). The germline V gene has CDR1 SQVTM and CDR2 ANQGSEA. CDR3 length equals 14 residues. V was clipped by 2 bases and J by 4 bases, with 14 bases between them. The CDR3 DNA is TGCAGCGTTGAACAGGATCAGGGCCGAGAGACCCAGTACTTC. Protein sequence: CSVEQDQGRETQYF.

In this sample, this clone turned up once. The CDR3 loop reads CASSYSGRGREQYF. The CDR3 region has the DNA TGTGCCAGCAGTTACTCAGGCAGGGGGCGGGAGCAGTACTTC. This sequence joins TRBV6-6 and TRBJ2-7; 8 nucleotides align to TRBD1. Germline V CDR1 and CDR2: MNHNY, SVGAGI (reference sequence). This CDR3 spans 14 amino acids. With V trimmed by 0 bases and J by 7 bases, 5 bases remained unmatched.

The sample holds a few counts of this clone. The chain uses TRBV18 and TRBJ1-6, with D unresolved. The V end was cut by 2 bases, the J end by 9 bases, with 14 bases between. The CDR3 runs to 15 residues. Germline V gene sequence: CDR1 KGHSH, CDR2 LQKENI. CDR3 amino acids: CASSPNPGEGSPLHF. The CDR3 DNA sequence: TGTGCCAGCTCACCAAATCCCGGGGAGGGTTCACCCCTCCACTTT.

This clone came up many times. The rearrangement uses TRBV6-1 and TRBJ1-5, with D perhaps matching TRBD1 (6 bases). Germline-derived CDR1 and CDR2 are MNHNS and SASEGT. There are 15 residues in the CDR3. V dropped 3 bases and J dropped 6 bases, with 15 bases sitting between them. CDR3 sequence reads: CASSDLQGAGQPQHF. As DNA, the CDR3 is TGTGCCAGCAGTGACCTACAGGGTGCAGGTCAGCCCCAGCATTTT.

CDR3 sequence (DNA): TGTGCCACCAGCGGGGGACAACTACAAGAGACCCAGTACTTC. As protein: CATSGGQLQETQYF. V and J are TRBV15 and TRBJ2-5, with D maybe TRBD1 (6 bases). CDR3 length: 14 residues. Trimming took 5 bases from V and 2 from J, leaving 12 bases between them. The germline gives CDR1 LNHNV, CDR2 YYDKDF (reference sequence).

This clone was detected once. The CDR3 DNA sequence: TGTGCCAGCAGTTACAGGGGAAGTGAGCAGTTCTTC. Translation gives CASSYRGSEQFF. The V call is TRBV6-5, the J call TRBJ2-1, with D possibly matching TRBD1 (5 bases). The germline gives CDR1 MNHEY, CDR2 SVGAGI. This CDR3 has 12 residues. Trimming left V 2 bases short and J 9 bases short, with 8 bases between.

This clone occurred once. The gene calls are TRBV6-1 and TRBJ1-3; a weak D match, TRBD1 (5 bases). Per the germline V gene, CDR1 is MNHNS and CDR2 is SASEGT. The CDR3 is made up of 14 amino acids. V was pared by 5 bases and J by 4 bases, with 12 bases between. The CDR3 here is CASSPQGKGNTIYF. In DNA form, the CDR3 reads TGTGCCAGCAGTCCCCAGGGTAAAGGAAACACCATATATTTT.

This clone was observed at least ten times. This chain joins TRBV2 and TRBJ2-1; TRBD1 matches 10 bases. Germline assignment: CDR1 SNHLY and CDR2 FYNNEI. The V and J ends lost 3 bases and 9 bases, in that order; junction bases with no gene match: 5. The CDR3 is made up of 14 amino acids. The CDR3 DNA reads TGTGCCAGCAGTGAGCGGACAGGGGGTGCTGAGCAGTTCTTC. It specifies CASSERTGGAEQFF.

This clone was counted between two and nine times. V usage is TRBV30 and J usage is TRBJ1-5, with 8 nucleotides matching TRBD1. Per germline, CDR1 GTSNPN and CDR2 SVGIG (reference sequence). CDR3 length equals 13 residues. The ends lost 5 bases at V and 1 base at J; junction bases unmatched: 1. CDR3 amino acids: CAWGQGSNQPQHF. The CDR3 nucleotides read TGTGCCTGGGGACAGGGCAGCAATCAGCCCCAGCATTTT.